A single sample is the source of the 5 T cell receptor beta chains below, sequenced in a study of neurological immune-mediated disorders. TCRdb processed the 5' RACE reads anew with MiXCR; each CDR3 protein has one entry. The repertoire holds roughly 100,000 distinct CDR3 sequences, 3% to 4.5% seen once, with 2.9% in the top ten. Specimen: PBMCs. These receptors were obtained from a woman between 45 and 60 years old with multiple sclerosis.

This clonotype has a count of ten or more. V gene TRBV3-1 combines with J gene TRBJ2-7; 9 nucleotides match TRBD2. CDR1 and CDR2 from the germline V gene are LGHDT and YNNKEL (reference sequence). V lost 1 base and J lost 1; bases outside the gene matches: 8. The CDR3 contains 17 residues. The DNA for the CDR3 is TGTGCCAGCAGCCAAGTAGGGTCGAGCGGGGGGTCCTACGAGCAGTACTTC. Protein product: CASSQVGSSGGSYEQYF.

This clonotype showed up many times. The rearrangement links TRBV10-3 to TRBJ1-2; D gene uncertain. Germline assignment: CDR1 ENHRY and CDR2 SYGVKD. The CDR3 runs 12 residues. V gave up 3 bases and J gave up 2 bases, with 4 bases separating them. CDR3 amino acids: CAISEQNYGYTF. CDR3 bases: TGTGCCATCAGTGAACAGAACTATGGCTACACCTTC.

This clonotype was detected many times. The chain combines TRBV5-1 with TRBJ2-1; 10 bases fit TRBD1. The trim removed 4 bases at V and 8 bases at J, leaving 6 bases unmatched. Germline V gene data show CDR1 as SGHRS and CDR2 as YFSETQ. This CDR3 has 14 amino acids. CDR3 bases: TGCGCCAGCAGCGGCCGGGACAGGGGTGATGAGCAGTTCTTC. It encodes CASSGRDRGDEQFF.

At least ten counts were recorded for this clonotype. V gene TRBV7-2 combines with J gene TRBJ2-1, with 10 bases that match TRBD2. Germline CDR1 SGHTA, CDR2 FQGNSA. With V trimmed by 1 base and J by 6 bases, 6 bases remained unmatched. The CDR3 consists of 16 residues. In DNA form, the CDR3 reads TGTGCCAGCAGCTTAGGGGCTAGCGGGGGCCTCAATGAGCAGTTCTTC. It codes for CASSLGASGGLNEQFF.

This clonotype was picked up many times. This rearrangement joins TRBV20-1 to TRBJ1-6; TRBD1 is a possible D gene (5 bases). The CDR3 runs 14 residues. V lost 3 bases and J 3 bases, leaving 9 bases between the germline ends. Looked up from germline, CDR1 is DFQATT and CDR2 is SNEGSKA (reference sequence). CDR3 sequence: CSASGGFYNSPLHF. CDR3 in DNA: TGCAGTGCTAGTGGGGGTTTCTATAATTCACCCCTCCACTTT.